These 9 T cell receptor beta chains were all obtained from the same sample, sequenced in a study of CD8 T cells in Susac syndrome. RNA totalling roughly 0.45 to 1 ug underwent reverse transcription with random hexamers. Each CDR3 protein is one row after TCRdb ran MiXCR on the immunoSEQ multiplex PCR reads. Seen here are some 76,000 distinct CDR3 sequences, roughly nine tenths observed once, and the top ten hold roughly 0.49%. Sequencing was carried out using CD8+ T cells from PBMCs. These receptor sequences come from a human donor with multiple sclerosis.

The rearrangement uses TRBV28 and TRBJ2-7; TRBD2 might be the D (5 bases). V dropped 1 base and J dropped 2 bases, with 9 bases sitting between them. This CDR3 spans 14 amino acids. The germline CDR1 and CDR2 sequences are MDHEN and SYDVKM. CDR3 residues: CASSLFGETYEQYF. The CDR3 nucleotides are TGTGCCAGCAGTTTATTCGGGGAAACCTACGAGCAGTACTTC.

This clonotype showed up just once. The chain employs TRBV5-5 and TRBJ2-5, with D perhaps matching TRBD2 (6 bases). CDR1 is SGHKS and CDR2 is YYEKEE in the germline V gene (reference sequence). This CDR3 comprises 16 residues. The V gene lost 5 bases and the J gene lost 5 bases, with 22 bases spanning the gap. CDR3 DNA: TGTGCCAGCAGTAACGGCGGTCTAGCGCCTCGGGAGACCCAGTACTTC. Translated, it gives CASSNGGLAPRETQYF. The full variable domain, its missing parts supplied by reference TRBV5-5 and TRBJ2-5, is DAGVTQSPTHLIKTRGQQVTLRCSPISGHKSVSWYQQVLGQGPQFIFQYYEKEERGRGNFPDRFSARQFPNYSSELNVNALLLGDSALYLCASSNGGLAPRETQYFGPGTRLLVL.

The chain joins TRBV6-9 to TRBJ2-2; D unresolved. The V end lost 0 bases, the J end lost 3 bases, and 14 bases lay between the germline ends. This CDR3 spans 17 amino acids. Germline V gene sequence: CDR1 MNHGY, CDR2 SVAAGI. In DNA form, the CDR3 reads TGTGCCAGCAGTTATTCGGATTTCCCTCGAGACACCGGGGAGCTGTTTTTT. It is translated as CASSYSDFPRDTGELFF.

The J gene is TRBJ1-5, the V gene TRBV27, with D maybe TRBD1 (6 bases). CDR3 length: 15 amino acids. V lost 1 base and J lost 3, with 10 bases in between. Germline CDR1 and CDR2: MNHEY and SMNVEV (reference sequence). The chain's CDR3 is CASSLWGANNQPQHF. CDR3 bases: TGTGCCAGCAGTTTATGGGGGGCGAACAATCAGCCCCAGCATTTT.

The chain is built from TRBV5-6 and TRBJ1-1; TRBD1 might be the D (5 bases). CDR1 is SGHDT, CDR2 YYEEEE, per germline. The CDR3 length is 15 residues. The V end lost 1 base, the J end lost 4 bases, and 14 bases lay between the germline ends. The CDR3 nucleotides read TGTGCCAGCAGCTTGTCGTGGCATGGGGGCACTGAAGCTTTCTTT. It encodes CASSLSWHGGTEAFF.

This clonotype was counted a single time. The rearrangement links TRBV2 to TRBJ2-1; 12 nucleotides align to TRBD2. The ends lost 6 bases at V and 7 bases at J; junction bases unmatched: 7. The CDR3 contains 15 residues. Germline CDR1 is SNHLY and CDR2 is FYNNEI. The CDR3 loop reads CASRRLAGVLNEQFF. The DNA of the CDR3 is TGTGCCAGCAGGCGACTAGCGGGAGTGTTGAATGAGCAGTTCTTC.

This clonotype was seen once. In DNA, the CDR3 is TGTGCCAGCAGCTTCCGGGGGAGCTCCTACAATGAGCAGTTCTTC. As protein: CASSFRGSSYNEQFF. The rearrangement joins TRBV27 to TRBJ2-1; the D gene is possibly TRBD2 (6 bases). Trimming shortened V by 6 bases and J by 0 bases, and 12 bases separated the two germline ends. CDR3 length equals 15 residues. Germline V CDR1 and CDR2: MNHEY, SMNVEV (reference sequence).

This rearrangement joins TRBV27 to TRBJ2-2; D ambiguous. Germline V lookup: CDR1 MNHEY, CDR2 SMNVEV (reference sequence). There are 14 residues in the CDR3. The ends were cut back, 2 bases at V and 7 bases at J, with 11 bases in the middle. Here the CDR3 reads CASSLAAHYGELFF. The DNA for the CDR3 is TGTGCCAGCAGTTTAGCGGCCCACTACGGGGAGCTGTTTTTT.

This clonotype was observed once. The rearrangement joins TRBV13 to TRBJ2-3; 9 positions agree with TRBD2. V was pared by 3 bases and J by 6 bases, with 7 bases of the junction left unmatched. This CDR3 has 15 residues. CDR1 PRHDT and CDR2 FYEKMQ come from the germline V gene (reference sequence). CDR3 loop: CASSFGLAGLDTQYF. CDR3 nucleotide sequence: TGTGCCAGCAGCTTTGGGCTAGCGGGATTGGATACGCAGTATTTT.